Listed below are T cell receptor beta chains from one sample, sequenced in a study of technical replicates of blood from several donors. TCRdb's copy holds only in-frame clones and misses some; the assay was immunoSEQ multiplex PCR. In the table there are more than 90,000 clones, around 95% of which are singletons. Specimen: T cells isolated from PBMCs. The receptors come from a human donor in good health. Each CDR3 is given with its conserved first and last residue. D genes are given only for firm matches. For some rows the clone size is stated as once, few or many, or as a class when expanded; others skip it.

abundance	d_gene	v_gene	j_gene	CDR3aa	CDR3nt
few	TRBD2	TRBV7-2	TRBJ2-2	CASSISSGSQRSGELFF	TGTGCCAGCAGCATTAGTAGCGGGAGCCAACGAAGCGGGGAGCTGTTTTTT
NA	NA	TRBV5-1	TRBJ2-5	CASSLGWLGEGETQYF	TGCGCCAGCAGCTTGGGGTGGCTTGGCGAGGGTGAGACCCAGTACTTC
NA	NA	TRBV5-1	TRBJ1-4	CASSLEGLGPNEKLFF	TGCGCCAGCAGCTTGGAGGGCCTGGGGCCTAATGAAAAACTGTTTTTT
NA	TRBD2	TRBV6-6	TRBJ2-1	CATLGTSGNYNEQFF	TGTGCCACGTTAGGGACTAGCGGAAACTACAATGAGCAGTTCTTC
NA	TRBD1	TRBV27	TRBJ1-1	CASSFLRTGNTEAFF	TGTGCCAGCAGTTTCCTACGGACAGGGAACACTGAAGCTTTCTTT
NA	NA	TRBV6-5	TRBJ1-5	CASSDGQLNQPQHF	TGTGCCAGCTCAGATGGACAGCTCAATCAGCCCCAGCATTTT
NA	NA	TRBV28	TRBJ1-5	CASSSKYRFRGSNQPQHF	TGTGCCAGCAGTTCAAAGTACAGATTTCGGGGGAGCAATCAGCCCCAGCATTTT
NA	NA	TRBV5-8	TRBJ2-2	CASSRPGTGELFF	TGTGCCAGCAGTCGGCCGGGGACCGGGGAGCTGTTTTTT
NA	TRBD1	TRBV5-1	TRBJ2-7	CASSLGDSNYEQYF	TGCGCCAGCAGCTTGGGGGACAGCAACTACGAGCAGTACTTC
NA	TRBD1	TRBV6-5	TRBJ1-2	CASSYRQGYGYTF	TGTGCCAGCAGTTACCGACAGGGCTATGGCTACACCTTC
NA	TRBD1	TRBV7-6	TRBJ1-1	CASSLDGTGNTEAFF	TGTGCCAGCAGCTTAGACGGGACAGGGAACACTGAAGCTTTCTTT
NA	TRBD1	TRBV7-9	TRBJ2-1	CASSYVGQGYNEQFF	TGTGCCAGCAGTTACGTCGGACAGGGGTACAATGAGCAGTTCTTC
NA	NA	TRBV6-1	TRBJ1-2	CASSSTGNYGYTF	TGTGCCAGCTCATCGACGGGTAACTATGGCTACACCTTC
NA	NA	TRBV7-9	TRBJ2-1	CASRPNSKSYNEQFF	TGTGCCAGCAGACCCAACTCGAAATCCTACAATGAGCAGTTCTTC
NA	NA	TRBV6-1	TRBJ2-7	CASSAHYEQYF	TGTGCCAGCAGTGCCCATTACGAGCAGTACTTC
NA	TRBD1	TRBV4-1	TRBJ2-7	CASSQAPLDRPGKGLLEQYF	TGCGCCAGCAGCCAGGCTCCCTTGGACAGGCCTGGTAAGGGCCTACTCGAGCAGTACTTC
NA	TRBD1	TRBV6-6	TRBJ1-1	CASSYSRQGLNTEAFF	TGTGCCAGCAGTTACTCTCGACAGGGATTAAACACTGAAGCTTTCTTT
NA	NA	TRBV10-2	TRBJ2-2	CASSQEFKAPGELFF	TGCGCCAGCAGCCAGGAATTTAAGGCCCCCGGGGAGCTGTTTTTT
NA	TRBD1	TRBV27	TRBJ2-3	CASSLPGGASDTQYF	TGTGCCAGCAGTTTACCAGGGGGCGCATCAGATACGCAGTATTTT
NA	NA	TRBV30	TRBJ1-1	CAWNSVGDTEAFF	TGTGCCTGGAACTCGGTGGGAGACACTGAAGCTTTCTTT
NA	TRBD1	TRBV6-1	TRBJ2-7	CASSLKGAFYEQYF	TGTGCCAGCAGCCTCAAGGGGGCTTTTTACGAGCAGTACTTC
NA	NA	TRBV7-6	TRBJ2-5	CASSLTTGGGETQYF	TGTGCCAGCAGCTTAACAACAGGGGGAGGGGAGACCCAGTACTTC
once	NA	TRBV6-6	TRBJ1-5	CASSYQAGNQPQHF	TGTGCCAGCAGTTACCAAGCAGGAAATCAGCCCCAGCATTTT
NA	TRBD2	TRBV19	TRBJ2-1	CASSIVGTSVNEQFF	TGTGCCAGTAGTATCGTTGGGACTAGCGTCAATGAGCAGTTCTTC
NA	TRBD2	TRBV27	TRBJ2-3	CASSTIAGMTDTQYF	TGTGCCAGCAGTACGATAGCGGGGATGACAGATACGCAGTATTTT
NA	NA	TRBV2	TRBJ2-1	CASGQIPSEQFF	TGTGCCAGCGGGCAGATTCCGAGTGAGCAGTTCTTC
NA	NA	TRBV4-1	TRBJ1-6	CASSQGGGPYNSPLHF	TGCGCCAGCAGCCAAGGGGGAGGCCCGTATAATTCACCCCTCCACTTT
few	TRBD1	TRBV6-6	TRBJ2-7	CASSKQGAYEQYF	TGTGCCAGCAGTAAACAGGGGGCCTACGAGCAGTACTTC
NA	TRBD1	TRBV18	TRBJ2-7	CASSPPVQGDEQYF	TGTGCCAGCTCACCACCGGTACAGGGGGACGAGCAGTACTTC
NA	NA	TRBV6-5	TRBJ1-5	CASSLTGSQPQHF	TGTGCCAGCAGCCTCACAGGGTCCCAGCCCCAGCATTTT
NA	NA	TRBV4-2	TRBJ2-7	CASSQDYGPGGEQYF	TGTGCCAGCAGCCAAGATTACGGCCCCGGAGGCGAGCAGTACTTC
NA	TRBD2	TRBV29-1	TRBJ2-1	CSVLPQTSGRIGEQFF	TGCAGCGTTCTTCCCCAGACTAGCGGGAGAATCGGTGAGCAGTTCTTC
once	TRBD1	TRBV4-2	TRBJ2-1	CASRPDRGTINEQFF	TGTGCCAGCAGACCTGACAGGGGGACTATAAATGAGCAGTTCTTC
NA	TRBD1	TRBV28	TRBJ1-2	CASRRQGADYGYTF	TGTGCCAGCAGGCGACAGGGGGCGGACTATGGCTACACCTTC
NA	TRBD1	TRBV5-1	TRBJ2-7	CASSLRQGPYEQYF	TGCGCCAGCAGCCTCCGACAGGGCCCCTACGAGCAGTACTTC
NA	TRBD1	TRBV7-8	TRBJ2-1	CASLLRDSAYNEQFF	TGTGCCAGCCTCCTCCGGGACAGCGCCTACAATGAGCAGTTCTTC
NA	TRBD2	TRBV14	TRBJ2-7	CASSQGSSGGIYEQYF	TGTGCCAGCAGCCAAGGGTCCAGCGGGGGGATCTACGAGCAGTACTTC
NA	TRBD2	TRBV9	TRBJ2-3	CASTAAGGFTDTQYF	TGTGCCAGCACAGCAGCGGGGGGTTTCACAGATACGCAGTATTTT
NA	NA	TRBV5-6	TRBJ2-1	CASSLAGEQFF	TGTGCCAGCAGCTTGGCCGGGGAGCAGTTCTTC
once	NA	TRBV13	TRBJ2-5	CASSPRRETQYF	TGTGCCAGCAGCCCCCGGAGGGAGACCCAGTACTTC
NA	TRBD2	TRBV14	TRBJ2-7	CASSLRLAGAPGQYF	TGTGCCAGCAGCCTGCGACTAGCGGGAGCTCCGGGACAGTACTTC
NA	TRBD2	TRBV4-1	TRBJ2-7	CASSLLAGDPSYEQYF	TGCGCCAGCAGCCTGTTAGCGGGGGACCCCTCCTACGAGCAGTACTTC
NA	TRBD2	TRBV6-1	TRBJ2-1	CASREWLAENNEQFF	TGTGCCAGCAGGGAGTGGCTAGCGGAAAACAATGAGCAGTTCTTC
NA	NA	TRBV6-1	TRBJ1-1	CASITGMNTEAFF	TGTGCCAGCATTACCGGGATGAACACTGAAGCTTTCTTT
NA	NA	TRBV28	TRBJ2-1	CASRAGGNNEQFF	TGTGCCAGCAGGGCCGGAGGCAACAATGAGCAGTTCTTC
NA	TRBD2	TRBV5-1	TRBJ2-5	CASSLGLFQETQYF	TGCGCCAGCAGCCTGGGACTATTCCAAGAGACCCAGTACTTC
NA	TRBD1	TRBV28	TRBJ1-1	CASSERGSDRGRTEAFF	TGTGCCAGCAGTGAGCGAGGGAGTGACAGGGGTCGCACTGAAGCTTTCTTT
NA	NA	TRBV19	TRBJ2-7	CASSISRDYEQYF	TGTGCCAGTAGTATCTCCCGGGACTACGAGCAGTACTTC
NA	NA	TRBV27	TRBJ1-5	CASRPSVGASGPQHF	TGTGCCAGCAGGCCTAGCGTCGGGGCGTCCGGGCCCCAGCATTTT
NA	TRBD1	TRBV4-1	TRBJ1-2	CASSQDRDRGNYGYTF	TGCGCCAGCAGCCAAGATCGGGACAGGGGGAACTATGGCTACACCTTC